These T cell receptor beta chains were read from a single sample in a study of beta chain features in type 1 diabetes. Profiled with immunoSEQ multiplex PCR; TCRdb holds only in-frame clones, not every one. Of 200,000 to 250,000 clones listed, about 9.3% are singletons. The sample comprised naive CD4+ T cells from blood. The receptor source for this set is a woman aged 18-29 years in good health. Each CDR3 is given with its conserved first and last residue. D genes are given only for firm matches. Size is stated for part of the rows, as once, few or many counts, or as a class when the clone is expanded.

V: TRBV11-2
D: .
J: TRBJ2-1
size: .
DNA: TGTGCCAGCAGCCCAGACATCTACAATGAGCAGTTCTTC
CDR3: CASSPDIYNEQFF

V: TRBV6-5
D: TRBD1
J: TRBJ1-2
size: .
DNA: TGTGCCAGCAGTTACGACAGGGTCGGAGGGTATGGCTACACCTTC
CDR3: CASSYDRVGGYGYTF

V: TRBV7-9
D: TRBD1
J: TRBJ1-2
size: few
DNA: TGTGCCAGCAGCTACCCCAGGGGGACTAACTATGGCTACACCTTC
CDR3: CASSYPRGTNYGYTF

V: TRBV9
D: .
J: TRBJ1-5
size: .
DNA: TGTGCCAGCAGCCGCGTCGAGAATAGCAATCAGCCCCAGCATTTT
CDR3: CASSRVENSNQPQHF

V: TRBV11-2
D: TRBD1
J: TRBJ2-7
size: .
DNA: TGTGCCAGCAGCCGCACAGGGGGAGCCTACGAGCAGTACTTC
CDR3: CASSRTGGAYEQYF

V: TRBV5-1
D: .
J: TRBJ1-5
size: .
DNA: TGCGCCAGCAGCTTGAGTAGGGGCAGAAGTCAGCCCCAGCATTTT
CDR3: CASSLSRGRSQPQHF

V: TRBV29-1
D: .
J: TRBJ2-7
size: few
DNA: TGCAGCGCAGGTGGGTCCTACGAGCAGTACTTC
CDR3: CSAGGSYEQYF

V: TRBV6-5
D: .
J: TRBJ2-5
size: few
DNA: TGTGCCAGCAGTAGGGGCGAGACCCAGTACTTC
CDR3: CASSRGETQYF

V: TRBV30
D: TRBD1
J: TRBJ2-2
size: few
DNA: TGTGCCTGGAGTTCCGGGACAGCGAACACCGGGGAGCTGTTTTTT
CDR3: CAWSSGTANTGELFF

V: TRBV10-3
D: .
J: TRBJ2-7
size: .
DNA: TGTGCCATCAGTGGGGGGCTCGCCTACGAGCAGTACTTC
CDR3: CAISGGLAYEQYF

V: TRBV18
D: .
J: TRBJ2-6
size: .
DNA: TGTGCCAGCTCACCCGCAGGGGCCAGGGGTCTGGGGGCCAACGTCCTGACTTTC
CDR3: CASSPAGARGLGANVLTF

V: TRBV27
D: TRBD2
J: TRBJ2-7
size: .
DNA: TGTGCCAGCAGTCCGACCGGACTAGCGCTTACCTACGAGCAGTACTTC
CDR3: CASSPTGLALTYEQYF

V: TRBV5-1
D: TRBD1
J: TRBJ1-1
size: few
DNA: TGCGCCAGCAGCTGGGACAGCATGAACACTGAAGCTTTCTTT
CDR3: CASSWDSMNTEAFF

V: TRBV23-1
D: .
J: TRBJ1-2
size: few
DNA: TGCGCCAGCAGTCTCCGGGACTGCAGGCATGGCTACACCTTC
CDR3: CASSLRDCRHGYTF

V: TRBV5-1
D: TRBD2
J: TRBJ2-3
size: .
DNA: TGCGCCAGCAGCTTGGATCCTAGCGGGAGTTCCCTCACAGATACGCAGTATTTT
CDR3: CASSLDPSGSSLTDTQYF

V: TRBV12-2
D: .
J: TRBJ2-1
size: .
DNA: TGTGCAAGTCGCTTAGATGCGGGACTCATATTCGACTACAATGAGCAGTTCTTC
CDR3: CASRLDAGLIFDYNEQFF